This entry describes one T cell receptor beta chain. TCRdb itself ran the RT-PCR reads through MiXCR, one entry per CDR3 protein. The table lists about 700,000 distinct CDR3 sequences, 12% to 15% of them singletons. CDR1 is DFQATT, CDR2 SNEGSKA, per germline (reference sequence). The CDR3 is 14 amino acids. J gave up 5 bases and V 1 base, and 5 bases lay outside the gene matches. The sequenced sample was memory CD4+ T cells from blood. The sequence came from a female donor in good health, serving as a healthy control. The chain has TRBV20-1 and TRBJ2-3; TRBD1 matches at 8 bases. As DNA, the CDR3 is TGCAGTGCTAGAGCCGACAGGGGAGGAGATACGCAGTATTTT. This encodes CSARADRGGDTQYF.